Below are 22 T cell receptor beta chains sequenced from a single sample in a study of cytomegalovirus exposure and HLA in healthy donors. The PCR was carried out with 60 Vbeta primers and 13 Jbeta primers. Only in-frame clones appear in the TCRdb table, and some are missing; sequencing was by immunoSEQ multiplex PCR. This sample has fewer than 250,000 clones; under 90% occur once, and the top ten carry 1.3%. Sequenced material: PBMCs. The receptors come from a human donor in good health.

The chain carries TRBV7-9 and TRBJ2-7, with a weak D call TRBD1 (5 bases). CDR3 length equals 12 residues. Germline loops: CDR1 SEHNR, CDR2 FQNEAQ (reference sequence). Trimming took off 5 bases at V and 3 bases at J, with 8 bases between the two ends. The chain's CDR3 is CASSIDSYEQYF. The CDR3, as DNA: TGTGCCAGCAGCATTGACAGCTACGAGCAGTACTTC.

The chain uses TRBV2 and TRBJ2-3, with 7 bases fitting TRBD2. The germline V gene has CDR1 SNHLY and CDR2 FYNNEI. Trimming took 4 bases from V and 9 from J; bases not matched to a gene: 10. The CDR3 extends over 14 amino acids. CDR3 DNA: TGTGCCAGCAGTGCGGGAGGCCCCCCAGGCACGCAGTATTTT. Protein product: CASSAGGPPGTQYF.

The chain is built from TRBV29-1 and TRBJ1-3; the D is unclear. Trimming took 5 bases from V and 0 from J, leaving 14 bases between them. Germline V gene sequence: CDR1 SQVTM, CDR2 ANQGSEA. The CDR3 is 15 amino acids. The CDR3 loop reads CSVLTRRSSGNTIYF. The CDR3 bases are TGCAGCGTTCTGACCCGCCGGAGCTCTGGAAACACCATATATTTT.

The genes are TRBV9 and TRBJ2-3; D remains unclear. Trimming pared 4 bases from V and 3 bases from J, leaving 9 bases between. This CDR3 is built from 13 residues. Germline CDR1 is SGDLS and CDR2 is YYNGEE. CDR3 nucleotide sequence: TGTGCCAGCAGCAATAGACTGACAGATACGCAGTATTTT. Residues: CASSNRLTDTQYF.

The V gene is TRBV29-1, the J gene TRBJ1-1; the D gene is possibly TRBD1 (5 bases). CDR3 length equals 12 residues. Germline CDR1 SQVTM, CDR2 ANQGSEA. V was shortened by 5 bases and J by 1 base, with 8 bases between the two germline ends. The CDR3 spells CSVIGGNTEAFF. DNA for the CDR3: TGCAGCGTTATCGGGGGGAACACTGAAGCTTTCTTT.

The genes are TRBV10-3 and TRBJ1-2; D is undetermined. This CDR3 is 12 amino acids long. The V gene lost 9 bases and the J gene lost 4 bases, with 12 bases spanning the gap. Germline V gene lookup returns CDR1 ENHRY and CDR2 SYGVKD. DNA of the CDR3: TGTGCCATAGCCTCAGGTGCCTATGGCTACACCTTC. Protein product: CAIASGAYGYTF.

J is TRBJ2-7 and V is TRBV5-1, with TRBD2 matching over 10 bases. This CDR3 contains 16 residues. V lost 0 bases and J lost 0; bases outside the gene matches: 3. The germline CDR1 and CDR2 sequences are SGHRS and YFSETQ. The CDR3 sequence: CASSLAASGSSYEQYF. CDR3 coding DNA: TGCGCCAGCAGCTTGGCCGCTAGCGGGAGCTCCTACGAGCAGTACTTC.

The chain joins TRBV19 to TRBJ2-1, with 8 bases matching TRBD2. Germline CDR1 reads LNHDA; CDR2 reads SQIVND (reference sequence). After removal of 0 bases from V and 5 bases from J, the junction contained 6 bases not matched to a gene. This CDR3 has 16 residues. CDR3 DNA sequence: TGTGCCAGTAGTATAGAGGTCGGGAGGGGTAACAATGAGCAGTTCTTC. Translating it yields CASSIEVGRGNNEQFF.

V is TRBV7-2 and J is TRBJ2-2, with 8 nucleotides matching TRBD1. The ends lost 8 bases at V and 1 base at J; junction bases unmatched: 6. The CDR3 sequence is 15 residues long. Germline V lookup: CDR1 SGHTA, CDR2 FQGNSA. CDR3 nucleotides: TGTGCCAGCCGCGAAGGACAGGGGAACACCGGGGAGCTGTTTTTT. Protein product: CASREGQGNTGELFF.

The rearrangement joins TRBV15 to TRBJ2-3; TRBD1 matches 8 bases. CDR3 size: 16 residues. Germline lookup yields CDR1 LNHNV and CDR2 YYDKDF (reference sequence). V trimming: 8 bases; J trimming: 0 bases; junction bases outside the gene matches: 10. The CDR3 DNA follows: TGTGCCACCTCCTCGACAGGGGCGATTAGCACAGATACGCAGTATTTT. It encodes CATSSTGAISTDTQYF.

The chain couples TRBV5-5 to TRBJ1-1; D remains ambiguous. This CDR3 has 15 amino acids. Trimming took off 3 bases at V and 0 bases at J, with 12 bases between the two ends. Germline V gene data show CDR1 as SGHKS and CDR2 as YYEKEE (reference sequence). The CDR3 DNA sequence: TGTGCCAGCAGCTACCAGGAGCGGCTGAACACTGAAGCTTTCTTT. As protein: CASSYQERLNTEAFF.

This chain joins TRBV4-1 and TRBJ2-2; 9 positions agree with TRBD2. Trimming at V came to 2 bases and at J to 3 bases, leaving 10 bases not matched to a gene. The CDR3 is 18 residues long. In germline, CDR1 is MGHRA, CDR2 YSYEKL. The CDR3 region has the DNA TGCGCCAGCAGCCAAACCCTTCTAAGCGGGAGGTACACCGGGGAGCTGTTTTTT. Translation gives CASSQTLLSGRYTGELFF.

This rearrangement joins TRBV19 to TRBJ2-1; 12 nucleotides match TRBD2. Germline V gene lookup returns CDR1 LNHDA and CDR2 SQIVND (reference sequence). The J segment lost 7 bases and the V segment lost 4 bases, leaving 8 bases of the junction unmatched. This CDR3 has 16 residues. The CDR3 sequence is CASSTRTSGTQNEQFF. The CDR3, as DNA: TGTGCCAGTAGTACCCGGACTAGCGGGACGCAAAATGAGCAGTTCTTC.

In this sample, this clone turned up once. The chain couples TRBV30 to TRBJ1-1, with D possibly being TRBD1 (6 bases). With 3 bases removed from V and 0 bases from J, the gap between germline ends came to 11 bases. CDR1 and CDR2 (germline): GTSNPN, SVGIG (reference sequence). CDR3 length: 14 amino acids. DNA for the CDR3: TGTGCCTGGAGCGTGGGGGCCCTGAACACTGAAGCTTTCTTT. This translates into CAWSVGALNTEAFF.

The chain joins TRBV19 to TRBJ1-3; D may be TRBD1 (6 bases). The CDR3 contains 14 residues. The germline CDR1 and CDR2 sequences are LNHDA and SQIVND (reference sequence). Between the trimmed V and J ends, which lost 9 bases and 4 bases, there was a span of 16 bases. CDR3 residues: CASHQGPRGNTIYF. The DNA for the CDR3 is TGTGCCAGCCACCAGGGGCCCCGAGGAAACACCATATATTTT.

This chain uses TRBV7-2 with TRBJ2-1, with TRBD2 identical over 7 bases. The CDR3 extends over 14 amino acids. The V and J ends lost 4 bases and 8 bases, in that order; junction bases with no gene match: 8. Germline assignment: CDR1 SGHTA and CDR2 FQGNSA. The chain's CDR3 is CASSSPLAVDEQFF. The CDR3 nucleotides are TGTGCCAGCAGCTCCCCTCTAGCGGTGGATGAGCAGTTCTTC.

The rearrangement links TRBV5-1 to TRBJ1-2, with 7 bases fitting TRBD1. CDR1 SGHRS and CDR2 YFSETQ come from the germline V gene. Germline trimming cut 3 bases from V and 6 bases from J; bases unmatched to any gene: 2. The CDR3 contains 12 residues. CDR3 DNA: TGCGCCAGCAGCTGGGACAGTAATGGCTACACCTTC. The encoded protein is CASSWDSNGYTF. Supplemented by reference TRBV5-1 and TRBJ1-2, the full variable domain reads KAGVTQTPRYLIKTRGQQVTLSCSPISGHRSVSWYQQTPGQGLQFLFEYFSETQRNKGNFPGRFSGRQFSNSRSEMNVSTLELGDSALYLCASSWDSNGYTFGSGTRLTVV.

Comment on this clone: The sample holds other DNA sequences that translate to the same CDR3. This CDR3 is CASSQQGAYGYTF. The CDR3 nucleotides are TGTGCCAGCAGCCAACAGGGGGCGTATGGCTACACCTTC. The chain couples TRBV7-9 to TRBJ1-2; 9 positions agree with TRBD1. V trimming: 5 bases; J trimming: 5 bases; junction bases outside the gene matches: 3. The germline V gene has CDR1 SEHNR and CDR2 FQNEAQ (reference sequence). This CDR3 spans 13 amino acids.

The rearrangement joins TRBV5-4 to TRBJ2-7; 9 bases are a match to TRBD1. The CDR3 is 14 residues long. V shed 0 bases and J 4 bases; nucleotides not matched to a gene: 2. The germline V gene encodes CDR1 SGHNT and CDR2 YYREEE (reference sequence). The CDR3 sequence is CASSLDRGPYEQYF. CDR3 nucleotides: TGTGCCAGCAGCTTGGACAGGGGGCCGTACGAGCAGTACTTC.

This clone was seen a handful of times. Its ends do not fully match the called genes, so a read error is possible. This chain links TRBV7-9 with TRBJ2-1, with 7 positions matching TRBD2. CDR3 length equals 16 residues. Germline loops: CDR1 SEHNR, CDR2 FQNEAQ (reference sequence). The CDR3 sequence: CSSSLARGGSGNEQFF. The DNA for the CDR3 is TGTTCCAGCAGCTTAGCGAGGGGCGGGAGCGGCAATGAGCAGTTCTTC.

The V call is TRBV19, the J call TRBJ2-2, with 10 bases matching TRBD2. Germline lookup yields CDR1 LNHDA and CDR2 SQIVND (reference sequence). This CDR3 region has 16 residues. After removal of 4 bases from V and 2 bases from J, the junction contained 4 bases not matched to a gene. The CDR3 DNA reads as TGTGCCAGTAGTAAGGCTAGCGGGAGTAACACCGGGGAGCTGTTTTTT. Its protein product is CASSKASGSNTGELFF.

The V gene is TRBV19, the J gene TRBJ2-3; TRBD2 aligns across 14 bases. Looked up from germline, CDR1 is LNHDA and CDR2 is SQIVND (reference sequence). Germline trimming cut 3 bases from V and 10 bases from J; bases unmatched to any gene: 3. The CDR3 has 14 residues. The DNA for the CDR3 is TGTGCCAGTAGTATGGGACTAGCGGGAGTGGCGCAGTATTTT. Its translation is CASSMGLAGVAQYF.